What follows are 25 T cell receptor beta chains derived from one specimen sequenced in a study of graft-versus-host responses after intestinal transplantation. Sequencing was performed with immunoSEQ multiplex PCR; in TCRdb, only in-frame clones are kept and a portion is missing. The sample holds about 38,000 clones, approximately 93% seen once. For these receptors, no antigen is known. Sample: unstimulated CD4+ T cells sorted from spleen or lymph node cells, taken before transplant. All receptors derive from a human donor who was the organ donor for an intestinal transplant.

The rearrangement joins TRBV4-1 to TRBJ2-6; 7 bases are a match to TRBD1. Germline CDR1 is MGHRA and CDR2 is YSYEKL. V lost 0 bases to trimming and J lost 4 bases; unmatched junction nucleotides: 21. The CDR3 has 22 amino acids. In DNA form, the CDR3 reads TGCGCCAGCAGCCAAGAGTTGAGCTTTTTGGTGGGCAGGGGGTCCGGGGCCAACGTCCTGACTTTC. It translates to CASSQELSFLVGRGSGANVLTF.

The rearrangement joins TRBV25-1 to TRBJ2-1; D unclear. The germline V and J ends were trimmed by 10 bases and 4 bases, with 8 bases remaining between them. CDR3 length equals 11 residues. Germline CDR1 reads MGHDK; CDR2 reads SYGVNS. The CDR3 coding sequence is TGTGCCACCGACACATACAATGAGCAGTTCTTC. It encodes CATDTYNEQFF.

CDR3 in DNA: TGTGCCAGCAGTACACACTACAATCAGCCCCAGCATTTT. This sequence encodes CASSTHYNQPQHF. The V and J genes are TRBV27 and TRBJ1-5; D is unclear. CDR3 length equals 13 residues. Germline CDR1 is MNHEY and CDR2 is SMNVEV (reference sequence). Trimming pared 5 bases from V and 3 bases from J, leaving 8 bases between.

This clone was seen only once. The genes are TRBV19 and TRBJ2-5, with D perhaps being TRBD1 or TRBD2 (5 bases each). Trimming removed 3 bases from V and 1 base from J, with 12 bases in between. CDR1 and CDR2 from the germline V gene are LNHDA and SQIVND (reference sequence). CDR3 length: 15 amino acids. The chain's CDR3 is CASSIGGAVQETQYF. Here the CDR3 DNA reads TGTGCCAGTAGTATTGGGGGAGCGGTCCAAGAGACCCAGTACTTC.

CDR3 in DNA: TGTGCCAGCAGCTTCGGGACTAGCGGGGGGAATGAGCAGTTCTTC. Translation: CASSFGTSGGNEQFF. This rearrangement joins TRBV7-2 to TRBJ2-1, with 15 bases aligning to TRBD2. Per germline, CDR1 SGHTA and CDR2 FQGNSA. The trim removed 3 bases at V and 7 bases at J, leaving 1 base unmatched. This CDR3 comprises 15 residues.

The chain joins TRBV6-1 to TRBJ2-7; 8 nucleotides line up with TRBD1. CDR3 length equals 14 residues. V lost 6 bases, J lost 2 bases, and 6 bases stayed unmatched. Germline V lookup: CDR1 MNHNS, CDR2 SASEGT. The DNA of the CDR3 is TGTGCCAGCAGACGGGGACAGGAAACCTACGAGCAGTACTTC. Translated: CASRRGQETYEQYF.

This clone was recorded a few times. The CDR3 protein is CASSSLRARGLAKNIQYF. CDR3 DNA: TGTGCCAGCAGCTCCCTGAGGGCCAGGGGGCTTGCCAAAAACATTCAGTACTTC. This chain joins TRBV7-9 and TRBJ2-4, with TRBD1 identical over 8 bases. V lost 4 bases and J lost 1; bases outside the gene matches: 12. This CDR3 spans 18 amino acids. The germline V gene encodes CDR1 SEHNR and CDR2 FQNEAQ (reference sequence).

The CDR3 nucleotides read TGTGCCAGCAGTCTTGGACTAGCGGGGGCACAAGAGACCCAGTACTTC. Its translation: CASSLGLAGAQETQYF. The chain is built from TRBV25-1 and TRBJ2-5, with TRBD2 matching over 13 bases. The CDR3 is 16 residues long. Looked up from germline, CDR1 is MGHDK and CDR2 is SYGVNS. V gave up 5 bases and J gave up 2 bases; unmatched junction bases: 5.

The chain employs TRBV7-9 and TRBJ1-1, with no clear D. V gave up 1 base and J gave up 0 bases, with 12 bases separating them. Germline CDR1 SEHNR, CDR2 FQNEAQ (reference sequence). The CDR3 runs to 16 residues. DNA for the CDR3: TGTGCCAGCAGCTTAGGAGGGTACGGGCTGAACACTGAAGCTTTCTTT. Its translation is CASSLGGYGLNTEAFF.

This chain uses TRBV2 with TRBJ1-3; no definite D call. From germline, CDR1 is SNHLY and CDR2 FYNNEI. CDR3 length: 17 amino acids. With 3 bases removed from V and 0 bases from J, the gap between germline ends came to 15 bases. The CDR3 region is CASSDEGGSRSGNTIYF. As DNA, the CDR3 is TGTGCCAGCAGTGATGAGGGTGGCAGCCGCTCTGGAAACACCATATATTTT. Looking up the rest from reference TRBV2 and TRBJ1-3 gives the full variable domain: EPEVTQTPSHQVTQMGQEVILRCVPISNHLYFYWYRQILGQKVEFLVSFYNNEISEKSEIFDDQFSVERPDGSNFTLKIRSTKLEDSAMYFCASSDEGGSRSGNTIYFGEGSWLTVV.

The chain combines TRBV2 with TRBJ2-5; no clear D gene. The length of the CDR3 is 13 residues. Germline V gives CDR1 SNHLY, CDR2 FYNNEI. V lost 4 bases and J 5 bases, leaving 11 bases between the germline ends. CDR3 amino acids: CASSGVSQETQYF. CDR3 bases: TGTGCCAGCAGTGGGGTATCTCAGGAGACCCAGTACTTC.

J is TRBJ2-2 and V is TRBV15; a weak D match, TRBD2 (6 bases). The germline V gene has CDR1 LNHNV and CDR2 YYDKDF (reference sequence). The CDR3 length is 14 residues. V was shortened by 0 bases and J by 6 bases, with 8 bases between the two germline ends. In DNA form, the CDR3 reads TGTGCCACCAGCAGAGATCGGAGGGCCGGGGAGCTGTTTTTT. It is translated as CATSRDRRAGELFF.

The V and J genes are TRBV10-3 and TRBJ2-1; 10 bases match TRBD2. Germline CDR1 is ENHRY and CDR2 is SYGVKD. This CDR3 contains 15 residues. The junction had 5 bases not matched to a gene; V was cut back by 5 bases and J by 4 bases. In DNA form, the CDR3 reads TGTGCCATCAGTCTAGCGGGGGCTTTATACAATGAGCAGTTCTTC. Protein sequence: CAISLAGALYNEQFF.

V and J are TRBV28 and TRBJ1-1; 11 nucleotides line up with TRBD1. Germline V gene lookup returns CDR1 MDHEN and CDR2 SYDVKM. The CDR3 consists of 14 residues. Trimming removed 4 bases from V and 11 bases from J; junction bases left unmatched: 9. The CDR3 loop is CASSSGTGGSWAFF. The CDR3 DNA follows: TGTGCCAGCAGTTCCGGGACAGGGGGATCGTGGGCTTTCTTT. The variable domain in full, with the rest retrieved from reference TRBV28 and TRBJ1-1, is DVKVTQSSRYLVKRTGEKVFLECVQDMDHENMFWYRQDPGLGLRLIYFSYDVKMKEKGDIPEGYSVSREKKERFSLILESASTNQTSMYLCASSSGTGGSWAFFGQGTRLTVV.

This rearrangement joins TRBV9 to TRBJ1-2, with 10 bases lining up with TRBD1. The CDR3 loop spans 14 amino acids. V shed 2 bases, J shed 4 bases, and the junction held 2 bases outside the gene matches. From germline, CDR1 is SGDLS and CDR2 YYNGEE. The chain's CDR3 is CASSVGQGGYGYTF. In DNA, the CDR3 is TGTGCCAGCAGCGTTGGACAGGGGGGCTATGGCTACACCTTC.

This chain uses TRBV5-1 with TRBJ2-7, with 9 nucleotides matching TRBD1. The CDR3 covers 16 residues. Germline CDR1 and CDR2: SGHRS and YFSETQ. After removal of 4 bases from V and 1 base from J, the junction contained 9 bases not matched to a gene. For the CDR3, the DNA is TGCGCCAGCAGCCCCGTCCCGGGACAGGGTTCCTACGAGCAGTACTTC. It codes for CASSPVPGQGSYEQYF.

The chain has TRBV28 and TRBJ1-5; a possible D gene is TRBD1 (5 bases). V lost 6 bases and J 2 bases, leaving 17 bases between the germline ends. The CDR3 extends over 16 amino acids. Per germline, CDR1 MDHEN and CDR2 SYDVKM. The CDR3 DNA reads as TGTGCCAGCAGCCCTAATACAGGCTTCGGCAATCAGCCCCAGCATTTT. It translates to CASSPNTGFGNQPQHF.

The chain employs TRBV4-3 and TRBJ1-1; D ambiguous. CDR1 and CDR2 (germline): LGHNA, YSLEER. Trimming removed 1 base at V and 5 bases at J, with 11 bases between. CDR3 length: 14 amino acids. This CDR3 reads CASSQVGPKTEAFF. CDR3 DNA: TGCGCCAGCAGCCAAGTCGGGCCAAAAACTGAAGCTTTCTTT.

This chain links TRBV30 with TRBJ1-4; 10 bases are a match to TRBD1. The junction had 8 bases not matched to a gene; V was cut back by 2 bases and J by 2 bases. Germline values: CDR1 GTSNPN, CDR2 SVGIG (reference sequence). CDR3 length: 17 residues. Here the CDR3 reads CAWSSDRQGATNEKLFF. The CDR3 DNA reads TGTGCCTGGAGTTCAGACCGACAGGGGGCCACTAATGAAAAACTGTTTTTT. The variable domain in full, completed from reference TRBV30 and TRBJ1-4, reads SQTIHQWPATLVQPVGSPLSLECTVEGTSNPNLYWYRQAAGRGLQLLFYSVGIGQISSEVPQNLSASRPQDRQFILSSKKLLLSDSGFYLCAWSSDRQGATNEKLFFGSGTQLSVL.

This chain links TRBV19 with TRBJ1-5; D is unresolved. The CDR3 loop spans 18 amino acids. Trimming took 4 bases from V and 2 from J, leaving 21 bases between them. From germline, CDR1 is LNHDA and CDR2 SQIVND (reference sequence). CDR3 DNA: TGTGCCAGTAGTAAGAATCGGGCCCTTTACGGTGGCAATCAGCCCCAGCATTTT. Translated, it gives CASSKNRALYGGNQPQHF.

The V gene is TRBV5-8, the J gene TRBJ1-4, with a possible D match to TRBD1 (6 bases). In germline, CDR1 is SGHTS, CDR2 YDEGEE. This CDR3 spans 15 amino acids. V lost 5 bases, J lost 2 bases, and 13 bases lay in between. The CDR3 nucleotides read TGTGCCAGCAGGTGGCAGGGGACGACTAATGAAAAACTGTTTTTT. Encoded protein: CASRWQGTTNEKLFF.

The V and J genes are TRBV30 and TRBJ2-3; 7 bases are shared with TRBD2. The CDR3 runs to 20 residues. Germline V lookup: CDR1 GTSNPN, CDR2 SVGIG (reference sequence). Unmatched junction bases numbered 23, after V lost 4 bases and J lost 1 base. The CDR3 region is CAWTPGRGSPSPDGTDTQYF. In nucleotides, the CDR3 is TGTGCCTGGACCCCGGGGCGGGGGTCCCCATCCCCGGATGGCACAGATACGCAGTATTTT. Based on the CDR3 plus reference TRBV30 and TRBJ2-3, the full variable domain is SQTIHQWPATLVQPVGSPLSLECTVEGTSNPNLYWYRQAAGRGLQLLFYSVGIGQISSEVPQNLSASRPQDRQFILSSKKLLLSDSGFYLCAWTPGRGSPSPDGTDTQYFGPGTRLTVL.

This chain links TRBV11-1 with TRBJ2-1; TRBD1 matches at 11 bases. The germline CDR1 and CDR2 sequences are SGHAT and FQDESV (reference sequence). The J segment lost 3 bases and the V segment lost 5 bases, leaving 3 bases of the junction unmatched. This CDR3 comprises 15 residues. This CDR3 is CASSPDRGLYNEQFF. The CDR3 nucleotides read TGTGCCAGCAGCCCGGACAGGGGGCTCTACAATGAGCAGTTCTTC.

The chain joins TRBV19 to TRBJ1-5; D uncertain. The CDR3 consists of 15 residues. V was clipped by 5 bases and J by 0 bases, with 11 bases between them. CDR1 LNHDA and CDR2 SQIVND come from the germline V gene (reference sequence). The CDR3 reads CASSPRIYSNQPQHF. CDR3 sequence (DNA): TGTGCCAGTAGTCCGAGAATCTATAGCAATCAGCCCCAGCATTTT.

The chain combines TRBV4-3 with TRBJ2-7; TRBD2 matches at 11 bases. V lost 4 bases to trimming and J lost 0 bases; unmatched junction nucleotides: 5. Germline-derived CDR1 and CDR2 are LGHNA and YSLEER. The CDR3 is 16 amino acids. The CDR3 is CASSRVAGGLSYEQYF. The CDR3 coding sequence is TGCGCCAGCAGCCGAGTAGCGGGGGGGCTCTCCTACGAGCAGTACTTC.